A selection of T cell receptor beta chains follows, all from one sample in a study of post-analysis software for immune sequencing data. TCRdb itself ran the PCR reads through MiXCR, one entry per CDR3 protein. The sample shows about half a million distinct CDR3 sequences, around 40% of them seen only once. The sample was blood. The receptor set was obtained from a girl aged 10-17 years with multiple sclerosis. Each CDR3 is given with its conserved first and last residue. The D gene is left open where the match is weak. Expanded clones get a size class; other rows say once, few or many, or leave the size out.

v_gene: TRBV29-1
abundance: NA
d_gene: TRBD1
j_gene: TRBJ2-7
CDR3aa: CSVGDSRSYEQYF
CDR3nt: TGCAGCGTCGGGGACAGTCGCTCCTACGAGCAGTACTTC

v_gene: TRBV3-1
abundance: NA
d_gene: NA
j_gene: TRBJ1-2
CDR3aa: CASSQVGDSVNGYTF
CDR3nt: TGTGCCAGCAGCCAAGTTGGGGACTCGGTGAATGGCTACACCTTC

v_gene: TRBV3-1
abundance: NA
d_gene: NA
j_gene: TRBJ1-1
CDR3aa: CASSQGRPGEAFF
CDR3nt: TGTGCCAGCAGCCAAGGGCGGCCTGGTGAAGCTTTCTTT

v_gene: TRBV20-1
abundance: NA
d_gene: NA
j_gene: TRBJ2-7
CDR3aa: CSAKGVPYEQYF
CDR3nt: TGCAGTGCTAAGGGGGTCCCCTACGAGCAGTACTTC

v_gene: TRBV27
abundance: NA
d_gene: TRBD2
j_gene: TRBJ2-1
CDR3aa: CASSFRLAGVDEQFF
CDR3nt: TGTGCCAGCAGTTTCCGCCTAGCGGGAGTCGATGAGCAGTTCTTC

v_gene: TRBV27
abundance: NA
d_gene: NA
j_gene: TRBJ2-4
CDR3aa: CASSLPLHTGFSYNEQYF
CDR3nt: TGTGCCAGCAGTCTCCCCCTTCATACAGGTTTCTCCTACAATGAGCAGTACTTC

v_gene: TRBV27
abundance: few
d_gene: TRBD2
j_gene: TRBJ2-7
CDR3aa: CASTGLAGVYEQYF
CDR3nt: TGTGCCAGCACCGGACTAGCGGGAGTCTACGAGCAGTACTTC

v_gene: TRBV27
abundance: few
d_gene: NA
j_gene: TRBJ1-5
CDR3aa: CASSRDTYQPQHF
CDR3nt: TGTGCCAGCAGTCGGGACACTTATCAGCCCCAGCATTTT

v_gene: TRBV15
abundance: NA
d_gene: NA
j_gene: TRBJ2-3
CDR3aa: CATSALGLWADTQYF
CDR3nt: TGTGCCACCAGCGCACTAGGGTTATGGGCAGATACGCAGTATTTT

v_gene: TRBV2
abundance: NA
d_gene: TRBD1
j_gene: TRBJ1-5
CDR3aa: CASSGQERQPQHF
CDR3nt: TGTGCCAGCAGCGGACAGGAAAGGCAGCCCCAGCATTTT

v_gene: TRBV4-2
abundance: NA
d_gene: NA
j_gene: TRBJ2-5
CDR3aa: CASSQGPDIFQETQYF
CDR3nt: TGTGCCAGCAGCCAAGGTCCAGATATTTTCCAAGAGACCCAGTACTTC

v_gene: TRBV3-1
abundance: few
d_gene: NA
j_gene: TRBJ2-1
CDR3aa: CASSQGALGNEQFF
CDR3nt: TGTGCCAGCAGCCAAGGGGCGCTAGGTAATGAGCAGTTCTTC

v_gene: TRBV29-1
abundance: NA
d_gene: NA
j_gene: TRBJ1-1
CDR3aa: CSGHRAGKLTEAFF
CDR3nt: TGCAGCGGCCACAGGGCTGGGAAGCTCACTGAAGCTTTCTTT

v_gene: TRBV20-1
abundance: NA
d_gene: NA
j_gene: TRBJ2-7
CDR3aa: CSASEGGDEQYF
CDR3nt: TGCAGTGCTAGCGAAGGGGGGGACGAGCAGTACTTC

v_gene: TRBV20-1
abundance: NA
d_gene: NA
j_gene: TRBJ1-6
CDR3aa: CSVISYNSPLHF
CDR3nt: TGCAGTGTTATTTCCTATAATTCACCCCTCCACTTT

v_gene: TRBV27
abundance: NA
d_gene: TRBD2
j_gene: TRBJ2-7
CDR3aa: CASGRAALGEQYF
CDR3nt: TGTGCCAGCGGGAGGGCCGCCTTGGGAGAGCAGTACTTC

v_gene: TRBV4-2
abundance: few
d_gene: TRBD1
j_gene: TRBJ1-2
CDR3aa: CASSLWGATGRNGYTF
CDR3nt: TGTGCCAGCAGCCTTTGGGGGGCGACAGGGCGTAATGGCTACACCTTC

v_gene: TRBV28
abundance: NA
d_gene: TRBD2
j_gene: TRBJ2-7
CDR3aa: CASSTGTSGPIEQYF
CDR3nt: TGTGCCAGCAGTACCGGGACTAGCGGGCCCATCGAGCAGTACTTC

v_gene: TRBV4-2
abundance: NA
d_gene: TRBD2
j_gene: TRBJ2-1
CDR3aa: CASSQGGYSGNSYNEQFF
CDR3nt: TGTGCCAGCAGCCAAGGAGGATATAGCGGGAACTCCTACAATGAGCAGTTCTTC

v_gene: TRBV9
abundance: few
d_gene: NA
j_gene: TRBJ2-5
CDR3aa: CASSAQVGAQETQYF
CDR3nt: TGTGCCAGCAGCGCCCAAGTCGGCGCTCAAGAGACCCAGTACTTC

v_gene: TRBV5-1
abundance: few
d_gene: NA
j_gene: TRBJ2-5
CDR3aa: CASSLDVSLAETQYF
CDR3nt: TGCGCCAGCAGCTTGGATGTTAGCCTAGCGGAGACCCAGTACTTC

v_gene: TRBV7-9
abundance: NA
d_gene: NA
j_gene: TRBJ1-5
CDR3aa: CASSLAREPGGNQPQHF
CDR3nt: TGTGCCAGCAGCTTAGCCCGAGAGCCGGGAGGCAATCAGCCCCAGCATTTT

v_gene: TRBV29-1
abundance: few
d_gene: NA
j_gene: TRBJ2-3
CDR3aa: CSVRPARTDTQYF
CDR3nt: TGCAGCGTTCGGCCCGCTAGGACAGATACGCAGTATTTT

v_gene: TRBV12-3/TRBV12-4
abundance: NA
d_gene: TRBD1
j_gene: TRBJ1-5
CDR3aa: CASRYRGNQPQHF
CDR3nt: TGTGCCAGCAGGTACAGGGGGAATCAGCCCCAGCATTTT

v_gene: TRBV10-2
abundance: few
d_gene: NA
j_gene: TRBJ2-4
CDR3aa: CASSDPGPPGEQYF
CDR3nt: TGCGCCAGCAGTGATCCGGGACCCCCCGGGGAGCAGTACTTC

v_gene: TRBV15
abundance: NA
d_gene: NA
j_gene: TRBJ1-2
CDR3aa: CATSTRSGEEAAYGYTF
CDR3nt: TGTGCCACCAGCACTAGGTCAGGGGAAGAGGCAGCCTATGGCTACACCTTC

v_gene: TRBV6-1
abundance: NA
d_gene: TRBD1
j_gene: TRBJ1-2
CDR3aa: CASSENYRDRTYGYTF
CDR3nt: TGTGCCAGCAGTGAAAATTACCGGGACAGGACCTATGGCTACACCTTC

v_gene: TRBV28
abundance: NA
d_gene: NA
j_gene: TRBJ2-7
CDR3aa: CASSLRDGTYEQYF
CDR3nt: TGTGCCAGCAGTTTACGGGACGGCACCTACGAGCAGTACTTC

v_gene: TRBV28
abundance: few
d_gene: TRBD1
j_gene: TRBJ1-2
CDR3aa: CASSLRTGEGYTF
CDR3nt: TGTGCCAGCAGTCTACGGACAGGGGAAGGCTACACCTTC

v_gene: TRBV5-1
abundance: few
d_gene: TRBD2
j_gene: TRBJ2-3
CDR3aa: CASSLDGRGPRDTQYF
CDR3nt: TGCGCCAGCAGCTTGGACGGGAGGGGTCCTCGGGATACGCAGTATTTT

v_gene: TRBV13
abundance: NA
d_gene: TRBD1
j_gene: TRBJ1-2
CDR3aa: CASSPIMTGDYGYTF
CDR3nt: TGTGCCAGCAGCCCAATTATGACAGGGGACTATGGCTACACCTTC

v_gene: TRBV20-1
abundance: NA
d_gene: TRBD1
j_gene: TRBJ2-7
CDR3aa: CSVRDSRSSYEQYF
CDR3nt: TGCAGTGTCCGGGACAGTCGCAGCTCCTACGAGCAGTACTTC

v_gene: TRBV15
abundance: few
d_gene: TRBD2
j_gene: TRBJ2-3
CDR3aa: CAASRDSAGGTDRQYF
CDR3nt: TGTGCCGCCAGCAGAGATTCGGCGGGGGGCACAGATAGGCAGTATTTT

v_gene: TRBV20-1
abundance: NA
d_gene: TRBD2
j_gene: TRBJ2-1
CDR3aa: CSARDEPSGRKFRINEQFF
CDR3nt: TGCAGTGCTAGAGATGAGCCTAGCGGGAGAAAGTTCAGGATCAATGAGCAGTTCTTC

v_gene: TRBV14
abundance: NA
d_gene: TRBD1
j_gene: TRBJ1-2
CDR3aa: CASSPGQGSGYTF
CDR3nt: TGTGCCAGCAGCCCCGGACAGGGCTCTGGCTACACCTTC

v_gene: TRBV27
abundance: few
d_gene: TRBD2
j_gene: TRBJ2-7
CDR3aa: CASTSGSRYEQYF
CDR3nt: TGTGCCAGCACTAGCGGGAGCCGATACGAGCAGTACTTC

v_gene: TRBV27
abundance: NA
d_gene: NA
j_gene: TRBJ2-6
CDR3aa: CASSLTTAFISGANVLTF
CDR3nt: TGTGCCAGCAGTTTAACTACGGCTTTTATCTCTGGGGCCAACGTCCTGACTTTC

v_gene: TRBV7-2
abundance: NA
d_gene: NA
j_gene: TRBJ2-7
CDR3aa: CASSPEPRYEQYF
CDR3nt: TGTGCCAGCAGCCCGGAGCCCCGCTACGAGCAGTACTTC

v_gene: TRBV20-1
abundance: once
d_gene: NA
j_gene: TRBJ2-1
CDR3aa: CSAREVAVPYNEQFF
CDR3nt: TGCAGTGCTAGAGAAGTAGCGGTTCCCTACAATGAGCAGTTCTTC

v_gene: TRBV5-1
abundance: NA
d_gene: NA
j_gene: TRBJ2-5
CDR3aa: CASSLADRETQYF
CDR3nt: TGCGCCAGCAGCTTGGCCGATAGGGAGACCCAGTACTTC

v_gene: TRBV28
abundance: few
d_gene: NA
j_gene: TRBJ2-3
CDR3aa: CASSLLPRLTSADTQYF
CDR3nt: TGTGCCAGCAGTTTATTGCCTCGACTGACCTCCGCAGATACGCAGTATTTT